The sample holds many counts of the clone carrying this T cell receptor beta chain. The antigen is undetermined. The source of the sample is a study of T cell repertoires in cytomegalovirus infection. Study overall: Indications of both CMV infection and matching HLA type were provided by public TCR beta signatures.

In TCRdb, the reads were re-called with MiXCR into one record per CDR3 protein. This sample has about 260,000 distinct CDR3 sequences, with approximately 10% found just once. The study's findings and limits: Cumulative public TCR beta family frequency identified CMV carriers with the relevant HLA. Dominating the ex vivo response were HLA-C-restricted CMV-specific TCR beta clonotypes.

This CDR3 region has 13 residues. V was shortened by 4 bases and J by 5 bases, with 12 bases between the two germline ends. CDR1 is SEHNR and CDR2 is FQNEAQ in the germline V gene (reference sequence). This sequence originates from a human donor in good health (CMV status not recorded). Some clones in this sample may be carry-over from other donors' samples. The chain combines TRBV7-9 with TRBJ2-7; D may be TRBD2 (6 bases). The sample was PBMCs. The CDR3 loop is CASSSGVYHEQYF. CDR3 sequence (DNA): TGTGCCAGCAGCTCGGGGGTATATCACGAGCAGTACTTC.